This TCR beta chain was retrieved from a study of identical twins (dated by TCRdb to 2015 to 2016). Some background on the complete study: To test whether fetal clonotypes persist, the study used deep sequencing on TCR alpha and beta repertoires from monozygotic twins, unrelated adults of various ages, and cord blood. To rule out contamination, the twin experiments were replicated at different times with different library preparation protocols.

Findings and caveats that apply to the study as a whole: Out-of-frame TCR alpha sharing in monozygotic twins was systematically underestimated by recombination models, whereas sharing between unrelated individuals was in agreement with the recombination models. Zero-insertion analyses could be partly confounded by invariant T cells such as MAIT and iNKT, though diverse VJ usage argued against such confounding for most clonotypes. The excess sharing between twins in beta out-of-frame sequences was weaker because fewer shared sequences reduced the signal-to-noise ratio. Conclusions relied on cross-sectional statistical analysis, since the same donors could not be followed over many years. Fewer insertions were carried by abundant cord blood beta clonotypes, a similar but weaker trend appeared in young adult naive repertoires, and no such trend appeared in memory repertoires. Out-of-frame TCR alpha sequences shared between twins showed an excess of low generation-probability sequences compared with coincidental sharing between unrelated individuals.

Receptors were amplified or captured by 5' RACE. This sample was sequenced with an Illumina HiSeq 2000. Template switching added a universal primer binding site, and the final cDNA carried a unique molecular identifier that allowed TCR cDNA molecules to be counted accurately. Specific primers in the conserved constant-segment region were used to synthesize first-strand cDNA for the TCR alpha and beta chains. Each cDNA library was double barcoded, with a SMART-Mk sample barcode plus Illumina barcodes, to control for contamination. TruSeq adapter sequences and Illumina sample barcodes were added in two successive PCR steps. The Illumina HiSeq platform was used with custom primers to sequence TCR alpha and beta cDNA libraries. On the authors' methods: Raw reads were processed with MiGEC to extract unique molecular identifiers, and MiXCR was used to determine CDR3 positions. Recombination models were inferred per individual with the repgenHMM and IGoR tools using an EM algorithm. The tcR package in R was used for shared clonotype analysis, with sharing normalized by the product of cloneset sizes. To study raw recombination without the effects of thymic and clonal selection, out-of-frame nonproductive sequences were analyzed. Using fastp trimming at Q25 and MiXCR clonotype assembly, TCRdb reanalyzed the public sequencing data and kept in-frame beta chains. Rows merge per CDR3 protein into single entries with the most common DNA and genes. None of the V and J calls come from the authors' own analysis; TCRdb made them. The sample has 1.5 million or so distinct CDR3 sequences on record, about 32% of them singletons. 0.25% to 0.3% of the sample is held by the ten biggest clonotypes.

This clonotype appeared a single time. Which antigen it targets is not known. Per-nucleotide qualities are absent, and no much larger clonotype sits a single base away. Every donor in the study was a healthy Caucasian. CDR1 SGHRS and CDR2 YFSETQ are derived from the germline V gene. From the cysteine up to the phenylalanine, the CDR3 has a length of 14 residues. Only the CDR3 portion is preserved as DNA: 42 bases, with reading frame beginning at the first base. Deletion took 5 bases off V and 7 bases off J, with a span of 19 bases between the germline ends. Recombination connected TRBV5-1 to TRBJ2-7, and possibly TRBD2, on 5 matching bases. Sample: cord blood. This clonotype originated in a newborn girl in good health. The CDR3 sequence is CASRERNPDNEQYF. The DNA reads TGCGCCAGCAGGGAGCGGAACCCTGACAATGAGCAGTACTTC.